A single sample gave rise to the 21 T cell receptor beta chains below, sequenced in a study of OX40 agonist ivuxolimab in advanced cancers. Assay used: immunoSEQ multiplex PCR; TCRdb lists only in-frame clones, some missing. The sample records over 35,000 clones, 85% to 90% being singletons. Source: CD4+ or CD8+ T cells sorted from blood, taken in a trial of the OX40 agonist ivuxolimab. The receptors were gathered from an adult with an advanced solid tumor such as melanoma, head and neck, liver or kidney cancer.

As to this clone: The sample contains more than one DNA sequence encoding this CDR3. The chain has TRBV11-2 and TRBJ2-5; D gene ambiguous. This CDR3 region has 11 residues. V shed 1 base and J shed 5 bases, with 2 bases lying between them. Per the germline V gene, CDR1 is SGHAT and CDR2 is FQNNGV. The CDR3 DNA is TGTGCCAGCAGCTTAGGCGAGACCCAGTACTTC. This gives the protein CASSLGETQYF.

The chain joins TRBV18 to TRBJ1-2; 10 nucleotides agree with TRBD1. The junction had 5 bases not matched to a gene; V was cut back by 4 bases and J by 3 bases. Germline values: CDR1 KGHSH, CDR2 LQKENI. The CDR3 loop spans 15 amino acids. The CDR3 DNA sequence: TGTGCCAGCTCACGGGCCGGGACAGGGGACTATGGCTACACCTTC. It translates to CASSRAGTGDYGYTF.

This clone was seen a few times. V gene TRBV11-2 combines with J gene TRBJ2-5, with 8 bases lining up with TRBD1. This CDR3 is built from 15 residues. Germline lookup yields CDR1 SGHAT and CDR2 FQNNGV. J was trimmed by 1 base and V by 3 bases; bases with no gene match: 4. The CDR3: CASSLGTGIQETQYF. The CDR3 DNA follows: TGTGCCAGCAGCTTGGGGACAGGCATCCAAGAGACCCAGTACTTC.

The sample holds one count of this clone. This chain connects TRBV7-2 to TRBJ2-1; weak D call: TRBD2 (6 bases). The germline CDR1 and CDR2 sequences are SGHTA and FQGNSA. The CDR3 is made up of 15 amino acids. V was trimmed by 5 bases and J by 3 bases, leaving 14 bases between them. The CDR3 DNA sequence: TGTGCCAGCAGCAGAGCTAGCGTGAACTACAATGAGCAGTTCTTC. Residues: CASSRASVNYNEQFF.

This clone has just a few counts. CDR3 bases: TGTGCCAGCTCCGAACAGCTTCACACCGGGGAGCTGTTTTTT. This encodes CASSEQLHTGELFF. V and J are TRBV7-2 and TRBJ2-2; no clear D gene. The germline V and J ends were trimmed by 8 bases and 3 bases, with 13 bases remaining between them. CDR1 and CDR2 (germline): SGHTA, FQGNSA. The CDR3 has 14 amino acids.

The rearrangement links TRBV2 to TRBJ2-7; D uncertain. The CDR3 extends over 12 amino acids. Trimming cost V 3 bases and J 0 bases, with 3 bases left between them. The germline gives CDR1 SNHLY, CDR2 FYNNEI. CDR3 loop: CASSDDSYEQYF. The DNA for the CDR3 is TGTGCCAGCAGTGACGACTCCTACGAGCAGTACTTC.

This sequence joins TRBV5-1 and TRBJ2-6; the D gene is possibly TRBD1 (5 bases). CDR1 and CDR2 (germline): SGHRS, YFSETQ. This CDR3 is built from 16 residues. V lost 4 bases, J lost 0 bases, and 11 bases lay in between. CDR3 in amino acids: CASSPGHFSGANVLTF. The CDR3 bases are TGCGCCAGCAGCCCCGGACATTTCTCTGGGGCCAACGTCCTGACTTTC.

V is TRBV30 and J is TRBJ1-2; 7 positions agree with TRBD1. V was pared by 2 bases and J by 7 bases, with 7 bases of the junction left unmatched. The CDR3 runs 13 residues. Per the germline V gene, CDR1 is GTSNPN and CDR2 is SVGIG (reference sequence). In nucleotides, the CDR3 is TGTGCCTGGAGTACCCAGGGGGAGGGTGGCTACACCTTC. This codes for CAWSTQGEGGYTF.

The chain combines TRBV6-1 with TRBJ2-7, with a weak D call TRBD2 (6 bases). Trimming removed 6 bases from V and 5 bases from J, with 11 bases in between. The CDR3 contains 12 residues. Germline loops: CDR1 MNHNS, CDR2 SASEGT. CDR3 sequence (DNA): TGTGCCAGCAGCCTAACTAGCAACGAGCAGTACTTC. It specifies CASSLTSNEQYF.

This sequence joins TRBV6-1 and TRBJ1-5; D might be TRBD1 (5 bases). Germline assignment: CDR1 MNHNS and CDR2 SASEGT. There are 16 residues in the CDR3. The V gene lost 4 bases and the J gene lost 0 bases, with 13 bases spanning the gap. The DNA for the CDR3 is TGTGCCAGCAGTGCTCGAGGGGCGGTTAGCAATCAGCCCCAGCATTTT. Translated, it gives CASSARGAVSNQPQHF.

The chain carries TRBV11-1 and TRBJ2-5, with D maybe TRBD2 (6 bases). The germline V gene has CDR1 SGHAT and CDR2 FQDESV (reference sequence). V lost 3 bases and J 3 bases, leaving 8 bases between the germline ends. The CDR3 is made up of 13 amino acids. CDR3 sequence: CASSFGGEETQYF. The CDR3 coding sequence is TGTGCCAGCAGCTTCGGGGGTGAAGAGACCCAGTACTTC.

The CDR3 DNA reads TGTGCCAGCTCAGGGTTCAATCAGCCCCAGCATTTT. Its translation: CASSGFNQPQHF. This chain connects TRBV6-5 to TRBJ1-5; perhaps TRBD1 as D (5 bases). Germline assignment: CDR1 MNHEY and CDR2 SVGAGI. Trimming stripped 8 bases from V and 3 bases from J, with 8 bases between. The CDR3 runs 12 residues.

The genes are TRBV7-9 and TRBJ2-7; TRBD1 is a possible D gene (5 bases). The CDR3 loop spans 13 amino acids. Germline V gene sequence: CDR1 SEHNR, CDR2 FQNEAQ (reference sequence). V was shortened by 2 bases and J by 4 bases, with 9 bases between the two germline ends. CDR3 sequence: CASSLWAGYEQYF. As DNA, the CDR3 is TGTGCCAGCAGCTTATGGGCAGGGTACGAGCAGTACTTC.

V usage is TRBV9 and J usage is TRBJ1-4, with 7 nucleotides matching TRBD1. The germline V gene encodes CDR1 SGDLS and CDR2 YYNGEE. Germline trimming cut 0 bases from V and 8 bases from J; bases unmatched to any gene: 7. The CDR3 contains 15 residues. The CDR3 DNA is TGTGCCAGCAGCGTAGGGACAGGCAGAGGGGAAAAACTGTTTTTT. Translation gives CASSVGTGRGEKLFF.

The CDR3 here is CAWSVQGNTEAFF. DNA of the CDR3: TGTGCCTGGAGTGTACAGGGGAACACTGAAGCTTTCTTT. The rearrangement uses TRBV30 and TRBJ1-1, with D perhaps matching TRBD1 (6 bases). Germline V gene lookup returns CDR1 GTSNPN and CDR2 SVGIG (reference sequence). This CDR3 is built from 13 residues. V shed 0 bases and J shed 1 base, with 6 bases lying between them.

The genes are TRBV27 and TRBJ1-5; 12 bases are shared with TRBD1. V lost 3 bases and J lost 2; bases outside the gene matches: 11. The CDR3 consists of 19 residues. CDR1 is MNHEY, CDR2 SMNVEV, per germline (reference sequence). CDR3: CASSLVGTGGSFGNQPQHF. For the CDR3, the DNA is TGTGCCAGCAGTTTGGTTGGGACAGGGGGCAGTTTCGGCAATCAGCCCCAGCATTTT.

CDR3 loop: CASSSRGQWDEQFF. CDR3 DNA sequence: TGTGCCAGCAGTTCCAGGGGGCAGTGGGATGAGCAGTTCTTC. The chain uses TRBV27 and TRBJ2-1; TRBD1 agrees at 8 bases. The J segment lost 8 bases and the V segment lost 4 bases, leaving 7 bases of the junction unmatched. Per the germline V gene, CDR1 is MNHEY and CDR2 is SMNVEV (reference sequence). The CDR3 is 14 amino acids.

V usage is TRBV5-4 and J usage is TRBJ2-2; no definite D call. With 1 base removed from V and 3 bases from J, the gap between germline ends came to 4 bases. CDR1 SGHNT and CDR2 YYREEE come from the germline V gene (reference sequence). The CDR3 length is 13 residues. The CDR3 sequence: CASSLIDTGELFF. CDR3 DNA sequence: TGTGCCAGCAGCTTGATCGACACCGGGGAGCTGTTTTTT.

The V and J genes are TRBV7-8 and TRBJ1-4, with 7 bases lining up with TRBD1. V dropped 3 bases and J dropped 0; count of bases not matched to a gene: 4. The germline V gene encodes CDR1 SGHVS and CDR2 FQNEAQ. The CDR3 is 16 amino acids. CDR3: CASSFQGQATNEKLFF. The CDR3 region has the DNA TGTGCCAGCAGCTTCCAAGGACAGGCAACTAATGAAAAACTGTTTTTT.

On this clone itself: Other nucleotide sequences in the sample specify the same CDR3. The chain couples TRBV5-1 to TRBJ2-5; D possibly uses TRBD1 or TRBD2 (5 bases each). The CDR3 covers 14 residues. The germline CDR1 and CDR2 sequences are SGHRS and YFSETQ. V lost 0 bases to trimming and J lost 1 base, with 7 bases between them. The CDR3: CASSLGGFQETQYF. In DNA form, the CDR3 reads TGCGCCAGCAGCTTGGGGGGGTTCCAAGAGACCCAGTACTTC.

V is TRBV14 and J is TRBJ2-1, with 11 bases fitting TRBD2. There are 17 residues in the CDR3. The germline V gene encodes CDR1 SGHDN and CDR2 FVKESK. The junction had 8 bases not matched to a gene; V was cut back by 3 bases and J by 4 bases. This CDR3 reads CASSQVPGLAAYNEQFF. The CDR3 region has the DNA TGTGCCAGCAGCCAGGTACCGGGACTAGCGGCTTACAATGAGCAGTTCTTC. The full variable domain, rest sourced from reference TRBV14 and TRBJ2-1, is EAGVTQFPSHSVIEKGQTVTLRCDPISGHDNLYWYRRVMGKEIKFLLHFVKESKQDESGMPNNRFLAERTGGTYSTLKVQPAELEDSGVYFCASSQVPGLAAYNEQFFGPGTRLTVL.